A selection of T cell receptor beta chains follows, all from one sample in a study of Tregs in tolerant kidney transplant recipients. Sequenced by immunoSEQ multiplex PCR; TCRdb stores in-frame clones only, minus some. The sample lists 50,000 or so clones, about 90% occurring once. The material sequenced was Tregs from blood. These receptors came from a human donor in good health. The CDR3 runs from the conserved cysteine through the conserved F or W. D genes are given only for firm matches. Size is stated for part of the rows, as once, few or many counts, or as a class when the clone is expanded.

j_gene: TRBJ2-7; len: 14; d_gene: TRBD1; v_gene: TRBV6-5; abundance: .; CDR3aa: CASSPTGGRNEQYF; CDR3nt: TGTGCCAGCAGCCCAACAGGGGGTCGGAACGAGCAGTACTTC
j_gene: TRBJ2-2; len: 20; d_gene: TRBD2; v_gene: TRBV4-1; abundance: .; CDR3aa: CASSRGKFPGLAGATGELFF; CDR3nt: TGCGCCAGCAGCCGAGGCAAATTCCCGGGACTAGCGGGGGCCACCGGGGAGCTGTTTTTT
j_gene: TRBJ1-6; len: 15; d_gene: .; v_gene: TRBV27; abundance: .; CDR3aa: CASSARDGSTSPLHF; CDR3nt: TGTGCCAGCAGTGCCCGGGACGGGTCTACTTCACCCCTCCACTTT
j_gene: TRBJ1-6; len: 13; d_gene: .; v_gene: TRBV6-5; abundance: .; CDR3aa: CASSYSGRGPLHF; CDR3nt: TGTGCCAGCAGTTACTCCGGGCGGGGACCCCTCCACTTT
j_gene: TRBJ2-3; len: 14; d_gene: .; v_gene: TRBV5-6; abundance: .; CDR3aa: CASSWDFTGDTQYF; CDR3nt: TGTGCCAGCAGCTGGGACTTCACTGGGGATACGCAGTATTTT
j_gene: TRBJ1-1; len: 13; d_gene: .; v_gene: TRBV7-8; abundance: .; CDR3aa: CASSLVPVTEAFF; CDR3nt: TGTGCCAGCAGTTTAGTACCCGTCACTGAAGCTTTCTTT
j_gene: TRBJ1-3; len: 15; d_gene: TRBD1; v_gene: TRBV6-6; abundance: .; CDR3aa: CASRRQGSAGNTIYF; CDR3nt: TGTGCCAGCAGGCGACAGGGGTCTGCTGGAAACACCATATATTTT
j_gene: TRBJ2-2; len: 15; d_gene: TRBD1; v_gene: TRBV6-5; abundance: .; CDR3aa: CASSLGGWADGELFF; CDR3nt: TGTGCCAGCAGTTTAGGGGGCTGGGCTGACGGGGAGCTGTTTTTT
j_gene: TRBJ2-3; len: 13; d_gene: TRBD1; v_gene: TRBV6-6; abundance: .; CDR3aa: CASSGQGTDTQYF; CDR3nt: TGTGCCAGCAGTGGACAGGGCACAGATACGCAGTATTTT
j_gene: TRBJ2-7; len: 15; d_gene: .; v_gene: TRBV5-1; abundance: .; CDR3aa: CASSLAGGQNYEQYF; CDR3nt: TGCGCCAGCAGCTTGGCCGGAGGACAGAACTACGAGCAGTACTTC
j_gene: TRBJ2-5; len: 14; d_gene: .; v_gene: TRBV4-2; abundance: .; CDR3aa: CASSQDHGKETQYF; CDR3nt: TGTGCCAGCAGCCAAGATCACGGGAAAGAGACCCAGTACTTC
j_gene: TRBJ1-1; len: 13; d_gene: .; v_gene: TRBV15; abundance: .; CDR3aa: CATSPRALLQAFF; CDR3nt: TGTGCCACCAGCCCCCGGGCCCTCCTTCAGGCTTTCTTT
j_gene: TRBJ1-6; len: 12; d_gene: TRBD1; v_gene: TRBV13; abundance: .; CDR3aa: CASRGQVSPLHF; CDR3nt: TGTGCCAGCAGAGGACAGGTTTCACCCCTCCACTTT
j_gene: TRBJ2-1; len: 13; d_gene: TRBD1; v_gene: TRBV6-6; abundance: once; CDR3aa: CASRHRQGKGPFF; CDR3nt: TGTGCCAGCAGGCATAGACAGGGGAAAGGGCCGTTCTTC
j_gene: TRBJ1-1; len: 15; d_gene: .; v_gene: TRBV11-3; abundance: .; CDR3aa: CASSFEGQGDTEAFF; CDR3nt: TGTGCCAGCAGCTTCGAGGGCCAAGGGGACACTGAAGCTTTCTTT
j_gene: TRBJ2-5; len: 11; d_gene: .; v_gene: TRBV11-1; abundance: once; CDR3aa: CASSFQETQYF; CDR3nt: TGTGCCAGCAGCTTTCAAGAGACCCAGTACTTC
j_gene: TRBJ2-7; len: 16; d_gene: TRBD1; v_gene: TRBV30; abundance: .; CDR3aa: CAWSGGWAQGIHEQYF; CDR3nt: TGTGCCTGGAGTGGGGGGTGGGCACAGGGGATCCACGAGCAGTACTTC
j_gene: TRBJ1-5; len: 12; d_gene: .; v_gene: TRBV6-1; abundance: few; CDR3aa: CASSASNQPQHF; CDR3nt: TGTGCCAGCAGTGCCAGTAATCAGCCCCAGCATTTT
j_gene: TRBJ1-3; len: 13; d_gene: .; v_gene: TRBV30; abundance: .; CDR3aa: CAWRVVNGNTIYF; CDR3nt: TGTGCCTGGAGGGTGGTGAACGGAAACACCATATATTTT
j_gene: TRBJ1-6; len: 14; d_gene: .; v_gene: TRBV7-9; abundance: .; CDR3aa: CASSLRGAFSPLHF; CDR3nt: TGTGCCAGCAGCCTCAGGGGAGCGTTCTCACCCCTCCACTTT
j_gene: TRBJ2-7; len: 15; d_gene: .; v_gene: TRBV23-1; abundance: .; CDR3aa: CASSHGGDTSYEQYF; CDR3nt: TGCGCCAGCAGTCATGGAGGGGACACTTCCTACGAGCAGTACTTC
j_gene: TRBJ2-3; len: 13; d_gene: .; v_gene: TRBV23-1; abundance: .; CDR3aa: CASSPPLSDTQYF; CDR3nt: TGCGCCAGCAGTCCCCCCTTATCCGATACGCAGTATTTT
j_gene: TRBJ2-7; len: 12; d_gene: .; v_gene: TRBV6-5; abundance: .; CDR3aa: CASSPEHYEQYF; CDR3nt: TGTGCCAGCAGTCCCGAACACTACGAGCAGTACTTC
j_gene: TRBJ2-1; len: 15; d_gene: .; v_gene: TRBV19; abundance: .; CDR3aa: CASSIPRGSYNEQFF; CDR3nt: TGTGCCAGTAGTATCCCTCGGGGCTCCTACAATGAGCAGTTCTTC
j_gene: TRBJ2-7; len: 15; d_gene: TRBD2; v_gene: TRBV7-2; abundance: few; CDR3aa: CASSTGLAGLYEQYF; CDR3nt: TGTGCCAGCAGCACGGGACTAGCGGGCCTCTACGAGCAGTACTTC
j_gene: TRBJ2-7; len: 14; d_gene: TRBD1; v_gene: TRBV4-1; abundance: .; CDR3aa: CASIHAGQGYEQYF; CDR3nt: TGCGCCAGCATTCACGCGGGACAGGGGTACGAGCAGTACTTC
j_gene: TRBJ1-3; len: 12; d_gene: .; v_gene: TRBV19; abundance: .; CDR3aa: CASSSPGNTIYF; CDR3nt: TGTGCCAGTAGTTCTCCGGGAAACACCATATATTTT
j_gene: TRBJ2-2; len: 13; d_gene: .; v_gene: TRBV5-4; abundance: .; CDR3aa: CASSFMENGELFF; CDR3nt: TGTGCCAGCAGCTTCATGGAGAACGGGGAGCTGTTTTTT
j_gene: TRBJ1-2; len: 14; d_gene: TRBD1; v_gene: TRBV18; abundance: .; CDR3aa: CASSPSRDRHGYTF; CDR3nt: TGTGCCAGCTCACCAAGCCGGGACAGGCACGGCTACACCTTC
j_gene: TRBJ1-1; len: 16; d_gene: .; v_gene: TRBV5-4; abundance: .; CDR3aa: CASSLGGAKGHTEAFF; CDR3nt: TGTGCCAGCAGCTTAGGCGGGGCTAAGGGGCACACTGAAGCTTTCTTT
j_gene: TRBJ1-2; len: 14; d_gene: .; v_gene: TRBV5-1; abundance: .; CDR3aa: CASSSEQGNYGYTF; CDR3nt: TGCGCCAGCTCCAGTGAGCAGGGGAACTATGGCTACACCTTC
j_gene: TRBJ2-1; len: 13; d_gene: .; v_gene: TRBV5-1; abundance: .; CDR3aa: CASSLEDYNEQFF; CDR3nt: TGCGCCAGCAGCTTGGAGGACTACAATGAGCAGTTCTTC
j_gene: TRBJ2-3; len: 15; d_gene: TRBD2; v_gene: TRBV5-1; abundance: .; CDR3aa: CASSLALADTDTQYF; CDR3nt: TGCGCCAGCAGCTTGGCCCTAGCGGACACAGATACGCAGTATTTT
j_gene: TRBJ1-1; len: 15; d_gene: .; v_gene: TRBV10-1; abundance: .; CDR3aa: CASSENTFIGTEAFF; CDR3nt: TGCGCCAGCAGTGAGAATACCTTTATCGGCACTGAAGCTTTCTTT
j_gene: TRBJ1-1; len: 15; d_gene: TRBD1; v_gene: TRBV9; abundance: .; CDR3aa: CASSVDAQGGTEAFF; CDR3nt: TGTGCCAGCAGCGTAGATGCACAGGGGGGGACTGAAGCTTTCTTT
j_gene: TRBJ1-4; len: 14; d_gene: .; v_gene: TRBV10-1; abundance: .; CDR3aa: CASSVGGRVEKLFF; CDR3nt: TGCGCCAGCAGTGTGGGGGGGAGGGTTGAAAAACTGTTTTTT
j_gene: TRBJ1-6; len: 14; d_gene: .; v_gene: TRBV5-4; abundance: .; CDR3aa: CASSLAPRGSPLHF; CDR3nt: TGCGCCAGCAGTTTGGCCCCCCGAGGTTCACCCCTCCACTTT
j_gene: TRBJ1-5; len: 15; d_gene: .; v_gene: TRBV28; abundance: .; CDR3aa: CASRAWAIRGKPQHF; CDR3nt: TGTGCCAGCAGGGCGTGGGCGATCAGGGGTAAGCCCCAGCATTTT
j_gene: TRBJ2-7; len: 13; d_gene: .; v_gene: TRBV5-1; abundance: .; CDR3aa: CASRPSTVYEQYF; CDR3nt: TGCGCCAGCAGACCCTCGACAGTTTACGAGCAGTACTTC
j_gene: TRBJ2-5; len: 14; d_gene: .; v_gene: TRBV19; abundance: .; CDR3aa: CASRQQAIQETQYF; CDR3nt: TGTGCCAGTCGACAGCAAGCAATCCAAGAGACCCAGTACTTC
j_gene: TRBJ1-2; len: 16; d_gene: .; v_gene: TRBV18; abundance: once; CDR3aa: CASSPGVYRANYGYTF; CDR3nt: TGTGCCAGCTCACCCGGTGTTTACAGAGCTAACTATGGCTACACCTTC
j_gene: TRBJ2-7; len: 15; d_gene: TRBD2; v_gene: TRBV5-1; abundance: .; CDR3aa: CASSRLRGSSYEQYF; CDR3nt: TGCGCCAGCAGCCGTCTTCGCGGGAGCTCCTACGAGCAGTACTTC
j_gene: TRBJ1-1; len: 9; d_gene: .; v_gene: TRBV20-1; abundance: .; CDR3aa: CSAAGEAFF; CDR3nt: TGCAGTGCGGCAGGTGAAGCTTTCTTT
j_gene: TRBJ1-1; len: 14; d_gene: TRBD1; v_gene: TRBV5-1; abundance: .; CDR3aa: CASSWGQGAAEAFF; CDR3nt: TGCGCCAGCAGCTGGGGACAGGGGGCTGCTGAAGCTTTCTTT
j_gene: TRBJ1-2; len: 18; d_gene: .; v_gene: TRBV19; abundance: .; CDR3aa: CASTPPRGEWASNYGYTF; CDR3nt: TGTGCCAGTACCCCTCCCCGGGGGGAATGGGCGTCTAACTATGGCTACACCTTC
j_gene: TRBJ2-7; len: 15; d_gene: .; v_gene: TRBV15; abundance: .; CDR3aa: CATSREGGQFYEQYF; CDR3nt: TGTGCCACCAGCAGAGAGGGGGGACAGTTCTACGAGCAGTACTTC
j_gene: TRBJ1-1; len: 16; d_gene: .; v_gene: TRBV4-1; abundance: .; CDR3aa: CASSQGQAVMNTEAFF; CDR3nt: TGCGCCAGCAGCCAGGGTCAGGCGGTTATGAACACTGAAGCTTTCTTT
j_gene: TRBJ2-7; len: 14; d_gene: .; v_gene: TRBV18; abundance: .; CDR3aa: CASSRESFTYEQYF; CDR3nt: TGTGCCAGCTCCCGGGAAAGTTTTACCTACGAGCAGTACTTC
j_gene: TRBJ1-3; len: 15; d_gene: .; v_gene: TRBV7-9; abundance: .; CDR3aa: CASSLDPDSGNTIYF; CDR3nt: TGTGCCAGCAGCTTAGACCCAGACTCTGGAAACACCATATATTTT
j_gene: TRBJ2-1; len: 16; d_gene: .; v_gene: TRBV18; abundance: .; CDR3aa: CASSPGHRSSYNEQFF; CDR3nt: TGTGCCAGCTCACCGGGACACAGGAGCTCCTACAATGAGCAGTTCTTC
j_gene: TRBJ2-3; len: 16; d_gene: TRBD2; v_gene: TRBV7-6; abundance: .; CDR3aa: CASSLQTSVGPDTQYF; CDR3nt: TGTGCCAGCAGCCTCCAGACTAGCGTGGGGCCAGATACGCAGTATTTT
j_gene: TRBJ1-4; len: 16; d_gene: TRBD1; v_gene: TRBV11-2; abundance: .; CDR3aa: CASSSPTGVFNEKLFF; CDR3nt: TGTGCCAGCAGCTCGCCTACAGGGGTCTTTAATGAAAAACTGTTTTTT
j_gene: TRBJ1-2; len: 15; d_gene: .; v_gene: TRBV5-5; abundance: .; CDR3aa: CASSFGVEGGYGYTF; CDR3nt: TGTGCCAGCAGCTTCGGGGTCGAGGGGGGATATGGCTACACCTTC